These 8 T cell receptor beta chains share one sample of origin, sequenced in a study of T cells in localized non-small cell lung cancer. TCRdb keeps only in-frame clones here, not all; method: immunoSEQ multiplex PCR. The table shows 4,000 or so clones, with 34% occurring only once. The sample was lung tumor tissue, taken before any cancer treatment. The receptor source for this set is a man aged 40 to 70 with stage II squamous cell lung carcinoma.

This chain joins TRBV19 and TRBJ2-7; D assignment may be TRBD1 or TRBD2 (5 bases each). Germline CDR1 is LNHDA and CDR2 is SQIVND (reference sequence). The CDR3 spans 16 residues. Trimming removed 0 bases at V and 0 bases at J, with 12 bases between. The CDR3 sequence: CASSIDEGRGSYEQYF. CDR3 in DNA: TGTGCCAGTAGTATAGATGAGGGAAGGGGCTCCTACGAGCAGTACTTC.

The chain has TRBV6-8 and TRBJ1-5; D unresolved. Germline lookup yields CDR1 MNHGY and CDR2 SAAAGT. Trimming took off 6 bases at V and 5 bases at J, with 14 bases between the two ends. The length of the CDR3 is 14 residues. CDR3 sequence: CASRSGNLDQPQHF. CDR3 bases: TGTGCCAGCAGATCGGGGAACCTCGATCAGCCCCAGCATTTT.

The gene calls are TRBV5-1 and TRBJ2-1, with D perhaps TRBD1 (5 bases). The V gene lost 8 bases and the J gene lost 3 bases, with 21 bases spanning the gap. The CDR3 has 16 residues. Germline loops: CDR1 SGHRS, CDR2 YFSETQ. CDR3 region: CASAGARGSNYNEQFF. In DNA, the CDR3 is TGCGCCAGTGCTGGGGCGCGTGGCTCAAACTACAATGAGCAGTTCTTC.

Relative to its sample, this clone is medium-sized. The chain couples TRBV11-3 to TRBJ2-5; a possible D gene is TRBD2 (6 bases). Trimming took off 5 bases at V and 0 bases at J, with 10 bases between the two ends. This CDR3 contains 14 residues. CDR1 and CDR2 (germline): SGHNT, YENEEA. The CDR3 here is CASSRLANQETQYF. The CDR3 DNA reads TGTGCCAGCAGCCGCCTAGCGAACCAAGAGACCCAGTACTTC.

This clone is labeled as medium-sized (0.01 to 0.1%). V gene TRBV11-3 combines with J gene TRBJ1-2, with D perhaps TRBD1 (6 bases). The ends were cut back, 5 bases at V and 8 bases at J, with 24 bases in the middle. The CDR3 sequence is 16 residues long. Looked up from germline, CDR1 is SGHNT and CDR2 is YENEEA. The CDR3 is CASSLGGQGSAEGYTF. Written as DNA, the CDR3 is TGTGCCAGCAGCCTGGGGGGGCAGGGCTCTGCGGAGGGCTACACCTTC.

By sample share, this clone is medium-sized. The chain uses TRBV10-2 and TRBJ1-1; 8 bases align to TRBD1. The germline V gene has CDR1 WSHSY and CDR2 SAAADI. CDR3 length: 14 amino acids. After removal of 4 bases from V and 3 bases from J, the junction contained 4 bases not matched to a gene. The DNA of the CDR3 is TGCGCCAGCAGTGGGGCAGGGGGCGACACTGAAGCTTTCTTT. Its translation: CASSGAGGDTEAFF.

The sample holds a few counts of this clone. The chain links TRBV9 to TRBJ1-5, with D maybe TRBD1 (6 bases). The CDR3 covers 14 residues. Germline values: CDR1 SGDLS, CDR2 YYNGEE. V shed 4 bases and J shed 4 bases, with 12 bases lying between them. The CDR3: CASSSPGVNQPQHF. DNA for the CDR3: TGTGCCAGCAGCTCCCCAGGGGTTAATCAGCCCCAGCATTTT.

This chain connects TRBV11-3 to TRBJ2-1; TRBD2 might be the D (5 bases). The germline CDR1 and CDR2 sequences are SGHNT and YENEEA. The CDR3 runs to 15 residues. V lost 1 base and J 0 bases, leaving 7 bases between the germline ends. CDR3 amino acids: CASSLGGSSYNEQFF. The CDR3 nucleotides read TGTGCCAGCAGCTTAGGAGGGAGCTCCTACAATGAGCAGTTCTTC.